The clone carrying this T cell receptor beta chain came up a few times. The antigen is not known. Alongside a J-beta primer mix, a sample-barcoded 5' primer served in a second PCR lasting about 6 to 11 cycles. There were at least 2.5 million CDR3-containing paired-end reads obtained from each sample. TCRdb processed the 5' RACE reads anew with MiXCR; each CDR3 protein has one entry. The sample has about 640,000 distinct CDR3 sequences; roughly 31% are singletons. These data come from a study of blood T cells in healthy people across ages. Isolation yielded PBMCs, at least 7 million per sample, in every case. Trimming took 3 bases from V and 0 from J; bases not matched to a gene: 0. From germline, CDR1 is MRHNA and CDR2 SNTAGT. The CDR3 covers 15 residues. Overall study findings and caveats: When one million T cells were used, diversity estimates were thought to be underestimates.

Specimen: blood. J is TRBJ2-3 and V is TRBV6-4, with 10 positions matching TRBD2. This clonotype originated in a woman at least 80 years old in good health. In nucleotides, the CDR3 is TGTGCCAGCAGTGAACTAGCGGGGAGCACAGATACGCAGTATTTT. This gives the protein CASSELAGSTDTQYF.